This TCR beta chain originates from a study of shared clonotypes between healthy human individuals. As for the study in general: Donor ages ranged 18 to 49 years: a couple of women, a few men.

Germline assignment: CDR1 SGHRS and CDR2 YFSETQ. The V and J ends lost 1 base and 3 bases respectively, with 8 bases between them. The CDR3 extends over 13 amino acids. The input for sorted-subset replicate PCRs was about 200 ng DNA, 25,000 to 35,000 T cell genomes. Data came from immunoSEQ multiplex PCR; TCRdb stores just in-frame clones and leaves some out. The sample lists more than 900,000 clones; approximately 80% were seen once. Comment on this clone: As yet, its antigen is unknown.

Donors, without exception, were Caucasian adults residing in Nashville, Tennessee. Points from the study as a whole: The researchers took only blood, and tissue repertoires probably look different.

Sequencing used memory CD4+ T cells from PBMCs. The subset was: CD45RA-negative fraction. V gene TRBV5-1 combines with J gene TRBJ2-7; D is uncertain. The TCR sequence derives from a man between 18 and 35 years old in good health. Some clones in this sample may be carry-over from other donors' samples. The CDR3 loop is CASSLTQSYEQYF. As DNA, the CDR3 is TGCGCCAGCAGCTTGACACAGAGCTACGAGCAGTACTTC.